The rows below give T cell receptor beta chains drawn from one sample of a study of Ad26.COV2.S vaccination and SARS-CoV-2 variants. Profiled with immunoSEQ multiplex PCR; TCRdb holds only in-frame clones, not every one. The data show roughly 350,000 clones, with around 87% seen just once and roughly 3.1% held by the top ten. The material was peripheral blood, obtained in a trial of Ad26.COV2.S vaccine versus placebo. These receptors all come from a person between 18 and 65 years old who received the Ad26.COV2.S COVID-19 vaccine or a placebo. The CDR3 runs from the conserved cysteine through the conserved F or W. The order of the fields is J gene, V gene, CDR3 protein.

J gene: TRBJ1-5
V gene: TRBV30
CDR3 protein: CAWNDRGNQPQHF

J gene: TRBJ2-3
V gene: TRBV5-4
CDR3 protein: CASRSLGADTQYF

J gene: TRBJ2-7
V gene: TRBV6-2/TRBV6-3
CDR3 protein: CASTYSRDRGREQYF

J gene: TRBJ2-7
V gene: TRBV5-4
CDR3 protein: CASSLSTGVSYEQYF

J gene: TRBJ2-3
V gene: TRBV9
CDR3 protein: CASSLSFSHTDTQYF

J gene: TRBJ2-6
V gene: TRBV11-3
CDR3 protein: CASSLGAAGSSGANVLTF

J gene: TRBJ2-1
V gene: TRBV7-2
CDR3 protein: CASSVRTGPYNEQFF

J gene: TRBJ2-2
V gene: TRBV7-3
CDR3 protein: CASSLLQIANTGELFF

J gene: TRBJ2-7
V gene: TRBV4-2
CDR3 protein: CASSQDFGTSSYEQYF

J gene: TRBJ1-6
V gene: TRBV30
CDR3 protein: CAWSEDYNSPLHF

J gene: TRBJ1-3
V gene: TRBV5-1
CDR3 protein: CASSPERDSSGNTIYF

J gene: TRBJ2-3
V gene: TRBV7-6
CDR3 protein: CASSLGRASTDTQYF

J gene: TRBJ1-6
V gene: TRBV3-1/TRBV3-2
CDR3 protein: CASSQDLYGNSPLHF

J gene: TRBJ2-1
V gene: TRBV24-1
CDR3 protein: CATSAGLKNEQFF

J gene: TRBJ1-1
V gene: TRBV7-9
CDR3 protein: CASSRRDRGHTFF

J gene: TRBJ1-5
V gene: TRBV5-6
CDR3 protein: CASSLRMGGNQPQHF

J gene: TRBJ2-5
V gene: TRBV7-7
CDR3 protein: CASSSRTSGETQYF

J gene: TRBJ2-5
V gene: TRBV2
CDR3 protein: CASNPGALQETQYF

J gene: TRBJ1-4
V gene: TRBV6-1
CDR3 protein: CASSELSPRATNEKLFF

J gene: TRBJ1-1
V gene: TRBV9
CDR3 protein: CASSGKGEKAEAFF

J gene: TRBJ2-7
V gene: TRBV30
CDR3 protein: CAWETGQISSYEQYF

J gene: TRBJ2-3
V gene: TRBV7-3
CDR3 protein: CASSFSGGSTDTQYF

J gene: TRBJ1-3
V gene: TRBV7-2
CDR3 protein: CASSLERATGSSGNTIYF

J gene: TRBJ1-2
V gene: TRBV5-1
CDR3 protein: CASSLDVAATYYGYTF

J gene: TRBJ1-2
V gene: TRBV12-3/TRBV12-4
CDR3 protein: CASRNPQGYTF

J gene: TRBJ2-3
V gene: TRBV6-6
CDR3 protein: CALGGGPTDTQYF

J gene: TRBJ1-6
V gene: TRBV5-1
CDR3 protein: CASRPDRADSPLHF

J gene: TRBJ1-6
V gene: TRBV7-8
CDR3 protein: CASSPGNSPLHF

J gene: TRBJ2-7
V gene: TRBV5-1
CDR3 protein: CASSLDVTYEQYF

J gene: TRBJ1-1
V gene: TRBV7-9
CDR3 protein: CASSSGGRAFF